A selection of T cell receptor beta chains follows, all from one sample in a study of cytomegalovirus exposure and HLA in healthy donors. Clones were sequenced by immunoSEQ multiplex PCR, and TCRdb holds only the in-frame ones, with some missing. The data show approximately 200,000 clones, more than 75% seen once. Sequences were obtained from PBMCs. These receptors all come from a human donor in good health. The CDR3 runs from the conserved cysteine through the conserved F or W. Fields, in order: J gene, V gene, CDR3 protein.

J: TRBJ2-5; V: TRBV7-6; CDR3: CASSLGASGETQYF
J: TRBJ2-3; V: TRBV15; CDR3: CATSIGVSDTQYF
J: TRBJ2-1; V: TRBV27; CDR3: CASSSPGLGVYEQFF
J: TRBJ2-5; V: TRBV7-9; CDR3: CASSKGQNQETQYF
J: TRBJ1-1; V: TRBV6-1; CDR3: CASNDYTEAFF
J: TRBJ2-7; V: TRBV5-1; CDR3: CASSLASPGYEQYF
J: TRBJ2-5; V: TRBV11-3; CDR3: CASSLNSGRAETQYF
J: TRBJ2-3; V: TRBV9; CDR3: CASSVAGTGLHF
J: TRBJ1-5; V: TRBV19; CDR3: CASSTFRTGSLTHSNQPQHF
J: TRBJ1-2; V: TRBV7-9; CDR3: CSSSSGTDFSYGYTF
J: TRBJ2-1; V: TRBV19; CDR3: CASSIVRTSGRANEQFF
J: TRBJ1-5; V: TRBV30; CDR3: CAWTGGENQPQHF
J: TRBJ1-5; V: TRBV27; CDR3: CASSFRVESQPQHF
J: TRBJ2-3; V: TRBV18; CDR3: CASSPSAGGVDTQYF
J: TRBJ2-2; V: TRBV4-2; CDR3: CASSQAMNTGELFF
J: TRBJ2-7; V: TRBV7-3; CDR3: CASSSSGGRFYEQYF
J: TRBJ2-7; V: TRBV6-6; CDR3: CASSLYRDGQYF
J: TRBJ2-1; V: TRBV7-9; CDR3: CASSFIRELGNEQFF
J: TRBJ2-1; V: TRBV28; CDR3: CASSRGLAGVEQFF
J: TRBJ2-7; V: TRBV11-2; CDR3: CASSLVSGTYEQYF
J: TRBJ1-4; V: TRBV5-1; CDR3: CASSPQGGTNEKLFF
J: TRBJ2-3; V: TRBV7-8; CDR3: CASSFQDTQYF
J: TRBJ1-2; V: TRBV7-6; CDR3: CASSQRAGTAYGYTF
J: TRBJ2-1; V: TRBV19; CDR3: CASSRGLAGSYNEQFF
J: TRBJ2-7; V: TRBV7-2; CDR3: CASSPRVAGGSEQYF
J: TRBJ2-1; V: TRBV19; CDR3: CASIGTGSHNEQFF
J: TRBJ2-1; V: TRBV10-3; CDR3: CAIRGAGASYNEQFF
J: TRBJ2-7; V: TRBV7-6; CDR3: CASSLWPRGQGTYEQYF
J: TRBJ2-5; V: TRBV5-1; CDR3: CATGPERGETQYF
J: TRBJ1-5; V: TRBV7-8; CDR3: CASSSTGYSNQPQHF
J: TRBJ1-2; V: TRBV2; CDR3: CASSEAPLFVQDGSYGYTF
J: TRBJ2-1; V: TRBV5-6; CDR3: CASSLWDRGDNEQFF
J: TRBJ2-1; V: TRBV10-3; CDR3: CAISDPGFTNWEQFF
J: TRBJ2-1; V: TRBV10-3; CDR3: CAISGGLAGGRNNEQFF
J: TRBJ1-1; V: TRBV14; CDR3: CASSLTTGAMNTEAFF
J: TRBJ2-3; V: TRBV2; CDR3: CASSGGQTHTDTQYF
J: TRBJ2-7; V: TRBV7-9; CDR3: CASSEAYEQYF
J: TRBJ2-6; V: TRBV7-2; CDR3: CASSFLLSGANVLTF
J: TRBJ2-1; V: TRBV6-1; CDR3: CASSDSRTSAYNEQFF
J: TRBJ1-4; V: TRBV6-5; CDR3: CASRGQNNEKLFF
J: TRBJ2-7; V: TRBV4-1; CDR3: CASSQLAGVDEQYF
J: TRBJ2-5; V: TRBV25-1; CDR3: CASSDPGQGGETQYF
J: TRBJ2-7; V: TRBV14; CDR3: CASSPLGGQGYEQYF
J: TRBJ2-2; V: TRBV7-3; CDR3: CASSLRGLAGGPGTGELFF
J: TRBJ2-1; V: TRBV7-9; CDR3: CSSSFGGVMEQFF
J: TRBJ1-5; V: TRBV19; CDR3: CASSIGGTGGFSNQPQHF
J: TRBJ2-1; V: TRBV19; CDR3: CASSRWRTSGRSYNEQFF
J: TRBJ2-3; V: TRBV4-2; CDR3: CASSPRSGRGPDTQYF
J: TRBJ2-1; V: TRBV6-4; CDR3: CASSEKGETYNEQFF
J: TRBJ2-3; V: TRBV7-2; CDR3: CASRRSGRSADGTDTQYF
J: TRBJ2-5; V: TRBV27; CDR3: CASSSYTRQKETQYF
J: TRBJ1-1; V: TRBV25-1; CDR3: CASSDQGRQNTEAFF
J: TRBJ2-1; V: TRBV28; CDR3: CASRLSGQGLVEQFF
J: TRBJ2-1; V: TRBV6-5; CDR3: CASSFSGRSYNEQFF